This TCR beta chain was recovered during a study of control samples from healthy donors and cancer patients. Clones were read by immunoSEQ multiplex PCR, and TCRdb kept only the in-frame ones, dropping some. The table records about 170,000 clones, approximately 86% of them present only once. CDR3 length equals 18 residues. CDR1 is MDHEN and CDR2 is SYDVKM in the germline V gene. V trimming: 3 bases; J trimming: 0 bases; junction bases outside the gene matches: 9. This TCR derives from a woman in her 30s in good health. The sample consisted of blood. The V and J genes are TRBV28 and TRBJ2-7, with TRBD2 matching over 12 bases. CDR3 region: CASSFSTSGRRYSYEQYF. CDR3 DNA sequence: TGTGCCAGCAGTTTTTCGACTAGCGGGAGACGGTACTCCTACGAGCAGTACTTC.